One sample yielded the 10 T cell receptor beta chains listed below, sequenced in a study of PD-L1 blockade in urothelial cancer. Sequencing used immunoSEQ multiplex PCR; TCRdb keeps in-frame clones, though not all of them. In the table there are about 40,000 clones, more than 75% of which are singletons. Time point specified: peripheral blood 6 weeks after treatment start. This specimen was PBMCs, taken around atezolizumab (anti-PD-L1) treatment. These receptors were collected from a man between 65 and 79 years old with urothelial cancer.

This chain connects TRBV30 to TRBJ1-1; 9 bases map to TRBD1. The CDR3 has 14 residues. Unmatched junction bases numbered 8, after V lost 5 bases and J lost 4 bases. Germline V lookup: CDR1 GTSNPN, CDR2 SVGIG (reference sequence). This CDR3 reads CAWDRGTGSTEAFF. CDR3 sequence (DNA): TGTGCCTGGGACCGTGGGACAGGGAGCACTGAAGCTTTCTTT.

In its sample, this clone was seen a few times. The identical CDR3 is also encoded by other nucleotide sequences in the sample. V and J are TRBV28 and TRBJ1-2; no reliable D call. The V gene lost 2 bases and the J gene lost 3 bases, with 4 bases spanning the gap. Germline V CDR1 and CDR2: MDHEN, SYDVKM. CDR3 size: 12 residues. The CDR3 nucleotides read TGTGCCAGCAGTTTACAGGACTATGGCTACACCTTC. Translation: CASSLQDYGYTF.

The V and J genes are TRBV19 and TRBJ2-2, with D perhaps TRBD2 (6 bases). The V and J ends lost 1 base and 8 bases respectively, with 11 bases between them. Germline CDR1 LNHDA, CDR2 SQIVND (reference sequence). The CDR3 spans 14 residues. The CDR3 DNA follows: TGTGCCAGTAGTATAGCGGGAGTAATTGGGGAGCTGTTTTTT. It yields the protein CASSIAGVIGELFF.

The CDR3 is CASSSGQGDNEQFF. CDR3 in DNA: TGTGCCAGCAGTTCTGGACAGGGGGACAATGAGCAGTTCTTC. The rearrangement uses TRBV6-6 and TRBJ2-1, with 10 bases aligning to TRBD1. The CDR3 has 14 amino acids. CDR1 is MNHNY, CDR2 SVGAGI, per germline (reference sequence). The trim removed 4 bases at V and 5 bases at J, leaving 2 bases unmatched.

This clone was seen only once. The chain carries TRBV10-3 and TRBJ1-3; no definite D call. The CDR3 contains 15 residues. V lost 1 base and J lost 2, with 9 bases in between. Germline values: CDR1 ENHRY, CDR2 SYGVKD. The CDR3 spells CAISEFGDAGNTIYF. Here the CDR3 DNA reads TGTGCCATCAGTGAGTTCGGGGATGCTGGAAACACCATATATTTT.

This clone was recorded once. The chain employs TRBV2 and TRBJ1-1, with a weak D call TRBD1 (5 bases). Trimming stripped 6 bases from V and 2 bases from J, with 16 bases between. The CDR3 contains 15 residues. Germline V CDR1 and CDR2: SNHLY, FYNNEI. CDR3 DNA: TGTGCCAGCAGCGGAGGGCCCAGGGTCAACACTGAAGCTTTCTTT. It specifies CASSGGPRVNTEAFF.

This clone has only one observation. This chain links TRBV2 with TRBJ1-2; 7 bases are shared with TRBD1. The CDR3 extends over 15 amino acids. Germline trimming cut 6 bases from V and 0 bases from J; bases unmatched to any gene: 7. Germline-derived CDR1 and CDR2 are SNHLY and FYNNEI. Here the CDR3 DNA reads TGTGCCAGCAGCGGGACAGCGCATTCTAACTATGGCTACACCTTC. Translated: CASSGTAHSNYGYTF. The full variable domain, rest sourced from reference TRBV2 and TRBJ1-2, is EPEVTQTPSHQVTQMGQEVILRCVPISNHLYFYWYRQILGQKVEFLVSFYNNEISEKSEIFDDQFSVERPDGSNFTLKIRSTKLEDSAMYFCASSGTAHSNYGYTFGSGTRLTVV.

In the case of this clone: Mismatch with germline at one junction end may stem from a read error. The V and J genes are TRBV6-1 and TRBJ2-7; 8 bases are shared with TRBD1. The CDR3 contains 14 residues. Looked up from germline, CDR1 is MNHNS and CDR2 is SASEGT. The CDR3 sequence is CASSEGTGDYVQYF. In nucleotides, the CDR3 is TGTGCCAGCAGTGAGGGGACAGGTGATTACGTGCAGTACTTC.

The chain joins TRBV4-2 to TRBJ2-1, with 12 bases matching TRBD2. The CDR3 contains 18 residues. Germline CDR1 LGHNA, CDR2 YNFKEQ. The V gene end was trimmed by 0 bases and the J gene end by 12 bases; junction bases not matched to a gene: 15. The CDR3 is CASSQEFRPSGRAAGQFF. Written as DNA, the CDR3 is TGTGCCAGCAGCCAAGAGTTCAGGCCTAGCGGGAGGGCCGCGGGGCAGTTCTTC.

This chain joins TRBV7-9 and TRBJ2-1, with TRBD2 matching over 10 bases. J gave up 3 bases and V 4 bases, and 3 bases lay outside the gene matches. The CDR3 runs to 15 residues. Germline loops: CDR1 SEHNR, CDR2 FQNEAQ (reference sequence). DNA of the CDR3: TGTGCCAGCAGCTCAAGACTAGCGGGCTACAATGAGCAGTTCTTC. Residues: CASSSRLAGYNEQFF.